This is a list of T cell receptor beta chains from one sample in a study of shared clonotypes between healthy human individuals. Assay: immunoSEQ multiplex PCR; the TCRdb copy retains only in-frame clones and omits some. This table holds millions of clones, 90% to 95% found once. Sequenced input: naive CD8+ T cells from PBMCs. These TCRs come from a young man in good health. Some clones in this sample may be carry-over from other donors' samples. CDR3s include the opening cysteine and the closing phenylalanine or tryptophan. D genes are given only for firm matches. For some rows the clone size is stated as once, few or many, or as a class when expanded; others skip it.

clone size: NA; D gene: TRBD2; J gene: TRBJ2-5; V gene: TRBV19; CDR3 DNA: TGTGCCAGTAGTGCGATAGCGGGAGGGCCGGGAGAGACCCAGTACTTC; CDR3 protein: CASSAIAGGPGETQYF
clone size: NA; D gene: NA; J gene: TRBJ2-5; V gene: TRBV18; CDR3 DNA: TGTGCCAGCTCACCACCGCGGGTGTCGGGGGAGACCCAGTACTTC; CDR3 protein: CASSPPRVSGETQYF
clone size: NA; D gene: TRBD2; J gene: TRBJ2-7; V gene: TRBV5-1; CDR3 DNA: TGCGCCAGCACCGGGACTAGCGGGAGGGCCCTGTACTTC; CDR3 protein: CASTGTSGRALYF
clone size: NA; D gene: TRBD1; J gene: TRBJ1-5; V gene: TRBV2; CDR3 DNA: TGTGCCAGCGAACGGACAGGGGTGGGTCAGCCCCAGCATTTT; CDR3 protein: CASERTGVGQPQHF
clone size: NA; D gene: NA; J gene: TRBJ2-7; V gene: TRBV5-1; CDR3 DNA: TGCGCCAGCAGCTCTCCGAGGGGCGAGCAGTACTTC; CDR3 protein: CASSSPRGEQYF
clone size: NA; D gene: NA; J gene: TRBJ2-7; V gene: TRBV15; CDR3 DNA: TGTGCCACCAGCAGAGTAGGTGAGGGTGGCACTTACGAGCAGTACTTC; CDR3 protein: CATSRVGEGGTYEQYF
clone size: NA; D gene: TRBD2; J gene: TRBJ2-1; V gene: TRBV19; CDR3 DNA: TGTGCCAGTAGTCCAAGCCTGCAGCGGGGGATCTTCAATGAGCAGTTCTTC; CDR3 protein: CASSPSLQRGIFNEQFF
clone size: NA; D gene: TRBD2; J gene: TRBJ2-3; V gene: TRBV5-1; CDR3 DNA: TGCGCCAGCAGCTTACTAGCGGTTAGCACAGATACGCAGTATTTT; CDR3 protein: CASSLLAVSTDTQYF
clone size: NA; D gene: TRBD2; J gene: TRBJ2-1; V gene: TRBV5-6; CDR3 DNA: TGTGCCAGCAGCTTCTTAGCGGGCTACAATGAGCAGTTCTTC; CDR3 protein: CASSFLAGYNEQFF
clone size: NA; D gene: NA; J gene: TRBJ1-4; V gene: TRBV28; CDR3 DNA: TGTGCCAGCAGTTTCCCGGGGGGGGGTAATGAAAAACTGTTTTTT; CDR3 protein: CASSFPGGGNEKLFF
clone size: NA; D gene: TRBD2; J gene: TRBJ2-3; V gene: TRBV7-3; CDR3 DNA: TGTGCCAGCAGTTTCGGGACTAGCGGGGGAACTACAGATACGCAGTATTTT; CDR3 protein: CASSFGTSGGTTDTQYF
clone size: NA; D gene: TRBD1; J gene: TRBJ2-2; V gene: TRBV27; CDR3 DNA: TGTGCCAGCAGTCTAAACAGGGGCGGGAACACCGGGGAGCTGTTTTTT; CDR3 protein: CASSLNRGGNTGELFF
clone size: NA; D gene: TRBD1; J gene: TRBJ2-7; V gene: TRBV7-9; CDR3 DNA: TGTGCCAGCAGCTTCGTCCCGGGACAGGGTTTCTACGAGCAGTACTTC; CDR3 protein: CASSFVPGQGFYEQYF
clone size: NA; D gene: NA; J gene: TRBJ1-1; V gene: TRBV7-8; CDR3 DNA: TGTGCCAGCAGCCCACTTGGAGCTTTCTTT; CDR3 protein: CASSPLGAFF
clone size: once; D gene: TRBD2; J gene: TRBJ2-1; V gene: TRBV4-2; CDR3 DNA: TGTGCCAGCAGCCAAGATCCCGACTATAGCGGGAGTGGAAATGAGCAGTTCTTC; CDR3 protein: CASSQDPDYSGSGNEQFF
clone size: NA; D gene: NA; J gene: TRBJ2-2; V gene: TRBV19; CDR3 DNA: TGTGCCAGTACTGCCTCCGGGACGGTCGTGGGCGAGGATGAGCTGTTTTTT; CDR3 protein: CASTASGTVVGEDELFF
clone size: NA; D gene: NA; J gene: TRBJ1-5; V gene: TRBV11-2; CDR3 DNA: TGTGCCAGCAGCGTCGGAGGCTCGTTTCAGCCCCAGCATTTT; CDR3 protein: CASSVGGSFQPQHF
clone size: NA; D gene: TRBD2; J gene: TRBJ2-7; V gene: TRBV11-2; CDR3 DNA: TGTGCCAGCAGCTTAGGCGCGGGAGTGGCCTACGAGCAGTACTTC; CDR3 protein: CASSLGAGVAYEQYF
clone size: NA; D gene: TRBD2; J gene: TRBJ2-1; V gene: TRBV7-4; CDR3 DNA: TGTGCCAGCAGCTTAGCCCGACTAGCGGGAGGCCCATCTGAGCAGTTCTTC; CDR3 protein: CASSLARLAGGPSEQFF
clone size: NA; D gene: TRBD1; J gene: TRBJ2-3; V gene: TRBV6-6; CDR3 DNA: TGTGCCGTCGGACAGGGGATTACAGATACGCAGTATTTT; CDR3 protein: CAVGQGITDTQYF
clone size: NA; D gene: TRBD2; J gene: TRBJ2-5; V gene: TRBV27; CDR3 DNA: TGTGCCAGCAGTTGGGGGGCTAGCGGGATTGAGACCCAGTACTTC; CDR3 protein: CASSWGASGIETQYF
clone size: NA; D gene: TRBD1; J gene: TRBJ2-7; V gene: TRBV5-1; CDR3 DNA: TGCGCCAGCAGCACGTGGACAGGGATCGGCTACGAGCAGTACTTC; CDR3 protein: CASSTWTGIGYEQYF
clone size: NA; D gene: TRBD2; J gene: TRBJ2-1; V gene: TRBV13; CDR3 DNA: TGTGCCAGCAGCACCCGACTAGCGGGTATTGTGAATGAGCAGTTCTTC; CDR3 protein: CASSTRLAGIVNEQFF
clone size: NA; D gene: TRBD2; J gene: TRBJ2-4; V gene: TRBV28; CDR3 DNA: TGTGCCAGCATTAAGGGACTAGCGGGATTGGGGAACATTCAGTACTTC; CDR3 protein: CASIKGLAGLGNIQYF
clone size: NA; D gene: TRBD1; J gene: TRBJ1-5; V gene: TRBV7-9; CDR3 DNA: TGTGCCAGCAGCGAAGAAGGTACAGGGGGTGCTGGCAATCAGCCCCAGCATTTT; CDR3 protein: CASSEEGTGGAGNQPQHF
clone size: NA; D gene: NA; J gene: TRBJ1-1; V gene: TRBV5-1; CDR3 DNA: TGCGCCAGCAGCTTTTGGTCAACGAACACTGAAGCTTTCTTT; CDR3 protein: CASSFWSTNTEAFF
clone size: NA; D gene: TRBD1; J gene: TRBJ1-1; V gene: TRBV6-5; CDR3 DNA: TGTGCCAGCAGTCTCCAGGGGGGGCGCACTGAAGCTTTCTTT; CDR3 protein: CASSLQGGRTEAFF
clone size: NA; D gene: NA; J gene: TRBJ2-2; V gene: TRBV6-5; CDR3 DNA: TGTGCCAGCAGCCTCCAAGCCGGACTAATCGGGGAGCTGTTTTTT; CDR3 protein: CASSLQAGLIGELFF
clone size: NA; D gene: NA; J gene: TRBJ2-1; V gene: TRBV27; CDR3 DNA: TGTGCCAGCAGTCACGGGCCTAGCTCCTACAATGAGCAGTTCTTC; CDR3 protein: CASSHGPSSYNEQFF
clone size: NA; D gene: NA; J gene: TRBJ1-1; V gene: TRBV5-1; CDR3 DNA: TGCGCCAGCAGCGGGCAGGGGTTAACCGCTGCTGAAGCTTTCTTT; CDR3 protein: CASSGQGLTAAEAFF
clone size: NA; D gene: TRBD1; J gene: TRBJ2-5; V gene: TRBV19; CDR3 DNA: TGTGCCAGTAGTATGGCCGGGACAGACTTCGGGGAGACCCAGTACTTC; CDR3 protein: CASSMAGTDFGETQYF
clone size: NA; D gene: NA; J gene: TRBJ1-1; V gene: TRBV6-6; CDR3 DNA: TGTGCCAGCAGTTACGCGGAGGGTGACACTGAAGCTTTCTTT; CDR3 protein: CASSYAEGDTEAFF
clone size: NA; D gene: TRBD2; J gene: TRBJ2-1; V gene: TRBV18; CDR3 DNA: TGTGCCAGCTCACCACCGGCTAGCGGGTCGTCTTTGGAGCAGTTCTTC; CDR3 protein: CASSPPASGSSLEQFF
clone size: NA; D gene: NA; J gene: TRBJ2-2; V gene: TRBV27; CDR3 DNA: TGTGCCAGCAGTTTATCGGGGGGCGCGAACACCGGGGAGCTGTTTTTT; CDR3 protein: CASSLSGGANTGELFF
clone size: NA; D gene: NA; J gene: TRBJ2-2; V gene: TRBV6-5; CDR3 DNA: TGTGCCAGCAGGCCAGTGGGGGAAGGCGGGGAGCTGTTTTTT; CDR3 protein: CASRPVGEGGELFF
clone size: NA; D gene: NA; J gene: TRBJ2-7; V gene: TRBV18; CDR3 DNA: TGTGCCAGCTCGCATTTAGTAGGGGGGCACGACGAGCAGTACTTC; CDR3 protein: CASSHLVGGHDEQYF
clone size: NA; D gene: TRBD1; J gene: TRBJ2-1; V gene: TRBV19; CDR3 DNA: TGTGCCAGTAGGATGGACAGGCCCTACAATGAGCAGTTCTTC; CDR3 protein: CASRMDRPYNEQFF
clone size: NA; D gene: TRBD2; J gene: TRBJ2-1; V gene: TRBV27; CDR3 DNA: TGTGCCAGCAGTTCGATAGCGGGAGGGCCTATGGATGAGCAGTTCTTC; CDR3 protein: CASSSIAGGPMDEQFF
clone size: NA; D gene: TRBD2; J gene: TRBJ2-1; V gene: TRBV5-1; CDR3 DNA: TGCGCCAGCAGCTCCGGGGGACTAGCGGGGCCCAATGAGCAGTTCTTC; CDR3 protein: CASSSGGLAGPNEQFF